The rows below give T cell receptor beta chains drawn from one sample of a study of T cell repertoires in cytomegalovirus infection. TCRdb ran MiXCR on the reads and lists one entry per CDR3 protein. The data show around 450,000 distinct CDR3 sequences, with about 33% seen just once and approximately 15% held by the top ten. The specimen was PBMCs. These receptors were obtained from a human donor in good health (CMV status not recorded). Some clones in this sample may be carry-over from other donors' samples. Both conserved end residues are part of each CDR3. A D gene is named only where the DNA matches it firmly. Size is stated for part of the rows, as once, few or many counts, or as a class when the clone is expanded.

j_call,v_call,d_call,clone_size,cdr3_length,cdr3_aa,cdr3_nt
TRBJ2-3,TRBV7-6,NA,NA,14,CASSLVSEADTQYF,TGTGCCAGCAGCTTAGTGTCAGAGGCAGATACGCAGTATTTT
TRBJ2-3,TRBV7-9,NA,few,14,CASSFDSPTDTQYF,TGTGCCAGCAGCTTTGACAGCCCCACAGATACGCAGTATTTT
TRBJ2-7,TRBV5-1,NA,NA,12,CASSLDGGFLNF,TGCGCCAGCAGCTTGGATGGTGGATTTCTTAACTTC
TRBJ2-5,TRBV28,TRBD1,NA,14,CASTLQGALETQYF,TGTGCCAGCACTCTCCAGGGGGCGTTGGAGACCCAGTACTTC
TRBJ1-5,TRBV19,NA,few,13,CASSISSNQPQHF,TGTGCCAGTAGTATCTCCAGCAATCAGCCCCAGCATTTT
TRBJ1-4,TRBV7-9,NA,few,16,CASSLGRGPTNEKLFF,TGTGCCAGCAGCTTAGGGCGCGGGCCAACTAATGAAAAACTGTTTTTT
TRBJ2-3,TRBV12-3/TRBV12-4,TRBD2,few,16,CASSLTAGGITDTQYF,TGTGCCAGCAGTTTAACGGCGGGGGGGATCACAGATACGCAGTATTTT
TRBJ2-3,TRBV28,TRBD2,NA,19,CASSVSGGLGSLSTDTQYF,TGTGCCAGCAGTGTCTCGGGGGGTCTCGGATCCTTAAGCACAGATACGCAGTATTTT
TRBJ1-1,TRBV6-4,TRBD1,NA,14,CASSQTGEGPEAFF,TGTGCCAGCAGCCAGACAGGGGAGGGCCCTGAAGCTTTCTTT
TRBJ2-1,TRBV27,NA,NA,15,CASSSPGAKSNEQFF,TGTGCCAGCAGTTCCCCGGGGGCGAAGAGCAATGAGCAGTTCTTC
TRBJ1-2,TRBV12-3/TRBV12-4,TRBD1,few,14,CASSPDRGNYGYTF,TGTGCCAGCAGTCCGGACAGGGGGAACTATGGCTACACCTTC
TRBJ1-2,TRBV7-2,TRBD1,many,14,CASTGGAFNYGYTF,TGTGCCAGCACAGGGGGGGCATTCAACTATGGCTACACCTTC
TRBJ2-2,TRBV12-3/TRBV12-4,TRBD1,few,15,CASSTTGGGTGELFF,TGTGCCAGCAGTACGACAGGGGGAGGCACCGGGGAGCTGTTTTTT
TRBJ1-4,TRBV12-3/TRBV12-4,NA,NA,13,CASSLLGGGKLFF,TGTGCCAGCAGTTTACTGGGTGGAGGAAAACTGTTTTTT
TRBJ2-7,TRBV5-6,NA,few,16,CASSFFPTAQAYEQYF,TGTGCCAGCAGCTTCTTCCCGACAGCCCAAGCCTACGAGCAGTACTTC
TRBJ2-2,TRBV10-1,NA,few,18,CASSDPFHGGPNTGELFF,TGCGCCAGCAGTGACCCCTTTCATGGAGGACCTAACACCGGGGAGCTGTTTTTT
TRBJ1-3,TRBV7-2,NA,many,14,CASSLVGPGNTIYF,TGTGCCAGCAGCTTAGTTGGGCCTGGAAACACCATATATTTT
TRBJ2-3,TRBV7-2,NA,many,15,CASSPRQFSTDTQYF,TGTGCCAGCAGCCCCCGACAGTTTAGCACAGATACGCAGTATTTT
TRBJ1-1,TRBV28,TRBD1,once,15,CASRDRGLPNTEAFF,TGTGCCAGCAGGGACAGGGGGCTACCGAACACTGAAGCTTTCTTT
TRBJ2-5,TRBV7-2,TRBD2,many,17,CASSLRSGGALGETQYF,TGTGCCAGCAGCTTAAGAAGCGGGGGGGCCCTTGGAGAGACCCAGTACTTC
TRBJ1-1,TRBV4-1,TRBD1,NA,14,CASSGTGWETEAFF,TGCGCCAGCAGCGGGACAGGGTGGGAGACTGAAGCTTTCTTT
TRBJ1-1,TRBV2,TRBD1,few,15,CASSEYGTAVTEAFF,TGTGCCAGCAGTGAATACGGGACAGCGGTCACTGAAGCTTTCTTT
TRBJ1-5,TRBV7-9,TRBD1,few,14,CASSTAGTGPPQHF,TGTGCCAGCAGCACCGCCGGGACAGGCCCGCCCCAGCATTTT
TRBJ2-7,TRBV5-8,TRBD2,NA,14,CASLRSGDSYEQYF,TGTGCCAGCTTGCGCAGCGGGGATTCCTACGAGCAGTACTTC
TRBJ1-6,TRBV6-2/TRBV6-3,TRBD1,NA,19,CASSYVGTDGRSYNSPLHF,TGTGCCAGCAGTTACGTCGGGACAGATGGGCGCTCCTATAATTCACCCCTCCACTTT
TRBJ2-7,TRBV6-2/TRBV6-3,NA,few,17,CASSYSIGGPWQMEQYF,TGTGCCAGCAGTTACTCGATAGGGGGACCCTGGCAAATGGAGCAGTACTTC
TRBJ1-3,TRBV6-1,NA,few,15,CASSEDGGGRDTIYF,TGTGCCAGCAGTGAAGACGGCGGGGGTCGGGACACCATATATTTT
TRBJ2-6,TRBV6-2/TRBV6-3,NA,NA,16,CASSYGWLPGANVLTF,TGTGCCAGCAGTTACGGTTGGCTTCCCGGGGCCAACGTCCTGACTTTC
TRBJ2-1,TRBV6-1,TRBD2,few,16,CASQNPSGGFHNEQFF,TGTGCCAGCCAAAACCCTAGCGGGGGGTTCCACAATGAGCAGTTCTTC
TRBJ2-7,TRBV4-1,NA,NA,11,CAGFPYPEQYF,TGCGCCGGTTTCCCCTACCCCGAGCAGTACTTC
TRBJ2-3,TRBV15,TRBD1,few,14,CATSRTGGVDTQYF,TGTGCCACCAGCAGGACAGGGGGCGTAGATACGCAGTATTTT
TRBJ2-3,TRBV29-1,NA,few,12,CSLSWSTDTQYF,TGCAGCTTAAGCTGGAGCACAGATACGCAGTATTTT
TRBJ2-6,TRBV4-1,TRBD1,few,14,CASTGGSGANVLTF,TGCGCCAGCACAGGGGGCTCTGGGGCCAACGTCCTGACTTTC
TRBJ1-2,TRBV7-9,NA,NA,13,CARSRTENYGYTF,TGTGCCAGAAGCCGGACAGAGAACTATGGCTACACCTTC
TRBJ1-2,TRBV5-6,NA,few,15,CASSLVGAKHYGYTF,TGTGCCAGCAGCTTGGTTGGCGCGAAGCACTATGGCTACACCTTC
TRBJ2-6,TRBV19,NA,NA,15,CASSTRSSGANVLTF,TGTGCCAGTAGTACCCGTAGCTCTGGGGCCAACGTCCTGACTTTC
TRBJ2-7,TRBV12-3/TRBV12-4,TRBD1,many,13,CASRDRGSYEQYF,TGTGCCAGCCGGGACAGGGGTTCCTACGAGCAGTACTTC
TRBJ1-5,TRBV19,NA,NA,14,CASSTGTSWEPQHF,TGTGCCAGTAGTACCGGGACCTCTTGGGAGCCCCAGCATTTT
TRBJ2-7,TRBV12-3/TRBV12-4,NA,few,11,CASSLTVRQYF,TGTGCCAGCAGTTTAACTGTCCGGCAGTACTTC
TRBJ2-1,TRBV6-1,TRBD2,NA,15,CASSEGLGTYNEQFF,TGTGCCAGCAGTGAGGGACTAGGGACTTACAATGAGCAGTTCTTC
TRBJ2-3,TRBV4-2,NA,NA,16,CASSLRQDSSTDTQYF,TGTGCCAGCAGCCTCAGACAGGACTCTAGCACAGATACGCAGTATTTT
TRBJ2-3,TRBV6-4,NA,NA,15,CASSDEARGTDTQYF,TGTGCCAGCAGTGACGAGGCGAGGGGCACAGATACGCAGTATTTT
TRBJ2-7,TRBV7-6,NA,few,14,CASSPRGGADEQYF,TGTGCCAGCAGCCCCAGAGGTGGAGCGGACGAGCAGTACTTC
TRBJ1-1,TRBV12-3/TRBV12-4,NA,few,14,CASSSHGANTEAFF,TGTGCCAGCAGTTCCCACGGGGCGAACACTGAAGCTTTCTTT
TRBJ1-4,TRBV11-2,NA,few,15,CASSSNRVPNEKLFF,TGTGCCAGCAGCTCTAATAGGGTACCTAATGAAAAACTGTTTTTT
TRBJ1-6,TRBV7-9,NA,few,14,CASSGQGNTSPLHF,TGTGCCAGCAGCGGCCAGGGGAATACTTCACCCCTCCACTTT
TRBJ1-3,TRBV10-3,NA,NA,15,CAIRRDGGSGNTIYF,TGTGCCATCAGGAGGGACGGAGGCTCTGGAAACACCATATATTTT
TRBJ2-3,TRBV6-2/TRBV6-3,TRBD2,NA,13,CASNNAGGDTQYF,TGTGCCAGCAACAACGCGGGGGGAGATACGCAGTATTTT
TRBJ1-4,TRBV2,TRBD1,few,14,CASGSGTGDEKLFF,TGTGCCAGCGGTTCCGGGACAGGGGATGAAAAACTGTTTTTT
TRBJ2-1,TRBV28,NA,NA,16,CASRELVRTGGGEQFF,TGTGCCAGCAGGGAATTGGTGAGGACCGGGGGTGGGGAGCAGTTCTTC
TRBJ2-1,TRBV28,TRBD1,NA,17,CASSPHRGINTYNEQFF,TGTGCCAGCAGTCCGCACAGGGGAATAAATACCTACAATGAGCAGTTCTTC
TRBJ2-3,TRBV20-1,NA,few,17,CSARVFVGRESTDTQYF,TGCAGTGCTAGAGTTTTTGTGGGCCGGGAAAGCACAGATACGCAGTATTTT
TRBJ2-7,TRBV2,TRBD2,NA,18,CASSVRTSGGVLGNEQYF,TGTGCCAGCAGTGTTCGGACTAGCGGGGGTGTCCTCGGAAACGAGCAGTACTTC